This passage covers 32 T cell receptor beta chains from one sample sequenced in a study of T cell repertoires in cytomegalovirus infection. In TCRdb, the reads were re-called with MiXCR into one record per CDR3 protein. The profile shows around 71,000 distinct CDR3 sequences, roughly 22% of them singletons. These receptors have no known antigen. This sample comprised CD8+ T cells from cultured PBMCs, obtained from culture after CMV antigen stimulation. All receptors derive from a human donor in good health (CMV status not recorded). Some clones in this sample may be carry-over from other donors' samples.

The chain joins TRBV10-3 to TRBJ1-2; possible D gene TRBD1, 6 bases. Deletions cut 6 bases from V and 0 bases from J, with 17 bases between. In germline, CDR1 is ENHRY, CDR2 SYGVKD. This CDR3 has 16 residues. The DNA for the CDR3 is TGTGCCATCAGCCCAACCTATTACAGGGCTAACTATGGCTACACCTTC. This encodes CAISPTYYRANYGYTF.

This clonotype has just a few counts. J is TRBJ1-2 and V is TRBV12-5, with 7 bases fitting TRBD1. This CDR3 region has 13 residues. After removal of 4 bases from V and 5 bases from J, the junction contained 4 bases not matched to a gene. CDR1 is LGHNT and CDR2 is FRNRAP in the germline V gene. The CDR3 spells CASGSQGVYGYTF. In DNA form, the CDR3 reads TGTGCTAGTGGTTCTCAGGGGGTATATGGCTACACCTTC.

This clonotype was picked up a small number of times. V is TRBV7-2 and J is TRBJ2-3; either TRBD1 or TRBD2 may supply D (6 bases each). V dropped 5 bases and J dropped 0 bases, with 15 bases sitting between them. Germline assignment: CDR1 SGHTA and CDR2 FQGNSA. CDR3 size: 16 residues. The DNA of the CDR3 is TGTGCCAGCAGCCCCCGGGGGCAGGGGAGCACAGATACGCAGTATTTT. It codes for CASSPRGQGSTDTQYF.

This clonotype was seen only a few times. J is TRBJ2-5 and V is TRBV12-3 or TRBV12-4; D unresolved. The length of the CDR3 is 12 residues. Deletions cut 5 bases from V and 5 bases from J, with 9 bases between. CDR3 sequence: CASSLPTETQYF. The CDR3 region has the DNA TGTGCCAGCAGTCTCCCTACGGAGACCCAGTACTTC.

This chain uses TRBV2 with TRBJ1-5, with D uncertain. V was cut by 3 bases and J by 3 bases, with 6 bases left in between. Germline V lookup: CDR1 SNHLY, CDR2 FYNNEI. The CDR3 contains 13 residues. The CDR3 DNA reads as TGTGCCAGCAGTGAGGGTAACAATCAGCCCCAGCATTTT. Protein product: CASSEGNNQPQHF.

This clonotype was counted only a few times. The rearrangement links TRBV28 to TRBJ2-7; 7 bases align to TRBD2. The CDR3 runs 16 residues. V gave up 1 base and J gave up 2 bases; unmatched junction bases: 8. Germline-derived CDR1 and CDR2 are MDHEN and SYDVKM. The CDR3 protein is CASSLYGGGNPYEQYF. CDR3 DNA: TGTGCCAGCAGTTTATATGGGGGGGGAAACCCCTACGAGCAGTACTTC.

The rearrangement uses TRBV28 and TRBJ1-1; 8 bases are shared with TRBD1. The CDR3 is 18 amino acids. Looked up from germline, CDR1 is MDHEN and CDR2 is SYDVKM. After removal of 1 base from V and 0 bases from J, the junction contained 10 bases not matched to a gene. DNA of the CDR3: TGTGCCAGCAGTTTATCCACCCGGGACAGGATAATGAACACTGAAGCTTTCTTT. Its protein product is CASSLSTRDRIMNTEAFF.

The chain recombines TRBV7-8 with TRBJ2-7; D remains unclear. V was pared by 1 base and J by 3 bases, with 16 bases between. CDR3 length: 16 amino acids. Germline CDR1 and CDR2: SGHVS and FQNEAQ. The CDR3 coding sequence is TGTGCCAGCAGCTTAGGGGAAAGGCAGGCTTTCTACGAGCAGTACTTC. Amino acid sequence: CASSLGERQAFYEQYF.

This clonotype was seen only a few times. The chain has TRBV4-1 and TRBJ2-7; TRBD1 might be the D (6 bases). This CDR3 has 15 amino acids. Germline-derived CDR1 and CDR2 are MGHRA and YSYEKL. The ends were cut back, 3 bases at V and 4 bases at J, with 16 bases in the middle. The CDR3 DNA reads TGCGCCAGCAGCCAGAACAGGGCTTCTGGTTACGAGCAGTACTTC. Amino acids: CASSQNRASGYEQYF.

This clonotype was recorded a few times. The gene calls are TRBV7-8 and TRBJ2-4; 8 positions match TRBD1. Looked up from germline, CDR1 is SGHVS and CDR2 is FQNEAQ. The trim removed 5 bases at V and 2 bases at J, leaving 8 bases unmatched. CDR3 length: 16 residues. DNA of the CDR3: TGTGCCAGCAGCCATCAGGACAGGGAATCCAAAAACATTCAGTACTTC. Translating it yields CASSHQDRESKNIQYF.

The rearrangement links TRBV27 to TRBJ2-7; TRBD1 agrees at 7 bases. Germline lookup yields CDR1 MNHEY and CDR2 SMNVEV (reference sequence). The CDR3 covers 13 residues. J was trimmed by 6 bases and V by 0 bases; bases with no gene match: 2. CDR3 amino acids: CASSLSGGIEQYF. The CDR3 bases are TGTGCCAGCAGTTTATCAGGGGGCATCGAGCAGTACTTC.

In this sample, this clonotype turned up a few times. V gene TRBV7-8 combines with J gene TRBJ1-2, with TRBD1 as a possible D gene (6 bases). The CDR3 is 17 residues long. Germline loops: CDR1 SGHVS, CDR2 FQNEAQ. Trimming shortened V by 5 bases and J by 0 bases, and 19 bases separated the two germline ends. The DNA of the CDR3 is TGTGCCAGCAGCCTAGAAGACAGGCCTTATACTAACTATGGCTACACCTTC. Protein sequence: CASSLEDRPYTNYGYTF. The variable domain in full, completed from reference TRBV7-8 and TRBJ1-2, reads GAGVSQSPRYKVAKRGQDVALRCDPISGHVSLFWYQQALGQGPEFLTYFQNEAQLDKSGLPSDRFFAERPEGSVSTLKIQRTQQEDSAVYLCASSLEDRPYTNYGYTFGSGTRLTVV.

This clonotype occurred a few times. This chain joins TRBV6-6 and TRBJ1-1; D remains ambiguous. The germline V gene has CDR1 MNHNY and CDR2 SVGAGI (reference sequence). V was pared by 8 bases and J by 7 bases, with 14 bases between. The CDR3 is 12 residues long. The CDR3 DNA sequence: TGTGCCAGCGGGCTTCGGGCTTTTGAAGCTTTCTTT. As protein: CASGLRAFEAFF.

The CDR3 protein is CASSILAYEQYF. CDR3 coding DNA: TGTGCCAGCAGCATACTTGCCTACGAGCAGTACTTC. The rearrangement uses TRBV7-2 and TRBJ2-7; D unclear. This CDR3 has 12 amino acids. V dropped 5 bases and J dropped 2 bases, with 7 bases sitting between them. In germline, CDR1 is SGHTA, CDR2 FQGNSA.

As DNA, the CDR3 is TGCAGCGTTGAAGATCTGAGGCAGGGGGTATACAATGAGCAGTTCTTC. Protein sequence: CSVEDLRQGVYNEQFF. The V gene is TRBV29-1, the J gene TRBJ2-1; 7 nucleotides line up with TRBD1. Germline CDR1 and CDR2: SQVTM and ANQGSEA. Trimming removed 0 bases from V and 4 bases from J; junction bases left unmatched: 9. The CDR3 consists of 16 residues.

This clonotype turned up a few times. The rearrangement joins TRBV7-6 to TRBJ2-1, with D maybe TRBD1 (5 bases). The V gene lost 1 base and the J gene lost 0 bases, with 13 bases spanning the gap. In germline, CDR1 is SGHVS, CDR2 FNYEAQ. CDR3 length: 17 residues. The CDR3 DNA is TGTGCCAGCAGCTTAGTTGAAGGGGCAAGCTCCTACAATGAGCAGTTCTTC. This encodes CASSLVEGASSYNEQFF.

This clonotype was detected many times. The chain carries TRBV11-2 and TRBJ2-1; 7 bases agree with TRBD1. This CDR3 is 20 amino acids long. V shed 3 bases, J shed 0 bases, and the junction held 17 bases outside the gene matches. CDR1 and CDR2 from the germline V gene are SGHAT and FQNNGV. For the CDR3, the DNA is TGTGCCAGCAGCTTTCACTCCCCGGGACAGAGGACCCTCTCCTACAATGAGCAGTTCTTC. It encodes CASSFHSPGQRTLSYNEQFF. Combining the CDR3 with reference TRBV11-2 and TRBJ2-1 gives the whole variable domain EAGVAQSPRYKIIEKRQSVAFWCNPISGHATLYWYQQILGQGPKLLIQFQNNGVVDDSQLPKDRFSAERLKGVDSTLKIQPAKLEDSAVYLCASSFHSPGQRTLSYNEQFFGPGTRLTVL.

There are a few counts of this clonotype. This chain joins TRBV4-1 and TRBJ2-7; the match to TRBD1 covers 9 bases. The ends lost 3 bases at V and 4 bases at J; junction bases unmatched: 7. Germline V gives CDR1 MGHRA, CDR2 YSYEKL. The CDR3 is 15 residues long. The CDR3 coding sequence is TGCGCCAGCAGCCAGGTACAGGGGGCGACTTACGAGCAGTACTTC. This translates into CASSQVQGATYEQYF.

V usage is TRBV7-8 and J usage is TRBJ1-1; D is possibly TRBD1 (6 bases). Germline V gene sequence: CDR1 SGHVS, CDR2 FQNEAQ. CDR3 length: 13 residues. Trimming cost V 4 bases and J 7 bases, with 13 bases left between them. The CDR3 loop is CASSSGQSLEAFF. The CDR3, as DNA: TGTGCCAGCAGCTCCGGACAGTCCCTTGAAGCTTTCTTT.

This clonotype was picked up many times. The genes are TRBV6-1 and TRBJ2-4; tentative D call: TRBD2 (6 bases). CDR1 MNHNS and CDR2 SASEGT come from the germline V gene. The CDR3 is 17 residues long. Trimming pared 0 bases from V and 8 bases from J, leaving 20 bases between. This chain's CDR3 is CASSEAVGNVGGYIQYF. The CDR3 DNA follows: TGTGCCAGCAGTGAAGCGGTTGGTAATGTGGGGGGATACATTCAGTACTTC.

The rearrangement joins TRBV7-3 to TRBJ2-1; 10 bases fit TRBD2. With V trimmed by 5 bases and J by 6 bases, 10 bases remained unmatched. The CDR3 extends over 16 amino acids. Looked up from germline, CDR1 is SGHTA and CDR2 is FQGTGA. CDR3 nucleotide sequence: TGTGCCAGCAGCCCTGAGCGGGGGGGCCATACCAATGAGCAGTTCTTC. Amino acid sequence: CASSPERGGHTNEQFF.

This clonotype was seen only a few times. This chain links TRBV12-3 or TRBV12-4 with TRBJ1-1; a weak D match, TRBD1 (5 bases). The V gene lost 5 bases and the J gene lost 6 bases, with 10 bases spanning the gap. This CDR3 contains 12 residues. The CDR3: CASSPLGAEAFF. The CDR3 DNA sequence: TGTGCCAGCAGTCCCTTGGGGGCTGAAGCTTTCTTT.

This sequence joins TRBV12-3 or TRBV12-4 and TRBJ1-2; 8 bases agree with TRBD1. The CDR3 extends over 13 amino acids. Germline trimming cut 5 bases from V and 6 bases from J; bases unmatched to any gene: 5. CDR3 bases: TGTGCCAGCAGTGACCGACAGGGGAATGGCTACACCTTC. Amino acid sequence: CASSDRQGNGYTF.

This clonotype showed up just a few times. The chain carries TRBV10-3 and TRBJ2-3; a weak D match, TRBD1 (6 bases). V was clipped by 1 base and J by 6 bases, with 17 bases between them. The CDR3 is made up of 16 amino acids. In germline, CDR1 is ENHRY, CDR2 SYGVKD. CDR3 in amino acids: CAISEYSTGSSDTQYF. The CDR3 DNA reads TGTGCCATCAGTGAGTACTCGACAGGTAGTTCGGATACGCAGTATTTT.

The rearrangement uses TRBV25-1 and TRBJ1-1; D might be TRBD1 (6 bases). The ends were cut back, 6 bases at V and 3 bases at J, with 8 bases in the middle. The CDR3 sequence is 12 residues long. CDR1 is MGHDK, CDR2 SYGVNS, per germline. The CDR3 region is CASSKGDTEAFF. CDR3 DNA sequence: TGTGCCAGCAGCAAGGGGGACACTGAAGCTTTCTTT.

This chain uses TRBV7-2 with TRBJ2-5, with TRBD1 as a possible D gene (6 bases). From germline, CDR1 is SGHTA and CDR2 FQGNSA. The CDR3 is 13 residues long. The V and J ends lost 5 bases and 3 bases respectively, with 10 bases between them. The CDR3 protein is CASSNSGEETQYF. CDR3 sequence (DNA): TGTGCCAGCAGCAACTCAGGGGAAGAGACCCAGTACTTC. Variable domain in full (rest from reference TRBV7-2 and TRBJ2-5): GAGVSQSPSNKVTEKGKDVELRCDPISGHTALYWYRQSLGQGLEFLIYFQGNSAPDKSGLPSDRFSAERTGGSVSTLTIQRTQQEDSAVYLCASSNSGEETQYFGPGTRLLVL.

Worth noting for this clonotype: This may be a read error, as it is one base from a much larger clone. The chain joins TRBV7-8 to TRBJ2-4; a weak D match, TRBD2 (6 bases). Germline loops: CDR1 SGHVS, CDR2 FQNEAQ. This CDR3 spans 15 amino acids. CDR3 sequence reads: CASSSNGGTKNSQYF. The CDR3 region has the DNA TGTGCCAGCAGCTCGAACGGGGGAACCAAAAACAGTCAGTACTTC.

There are a few counts of this clonotype. This chain joins TRBV28 and TRBJ2-5; the match to TRBD2 covers 10 bases. Germline V gene lookup returns CDR1 MDHEN and CDR2 SYDVKM. CDR3 size: 17 residues. J lost 1 base, V lost 5 bases, and 10 bases had no gene match. As DNA, the CDR3 is TGTGCCAGCAGTCGGTGGTTAGCGGGGGGCCTCCAAGAGACCCAGTACTTC. It yields the protein CASSRWLAGGLQETQYF. Drawing the rest from reference TRBV28 and TRBJ2-5, the complete variable domain is DVKVTQSSRYLVKRTGEKVFLECVQDMDHENMFWYRQDPGLGLRLIYFSYDVKMKEKGDIPEGYSVSREKKERFSLILESASTNQTSMYLCASSRWLAGGLQETQYFGPGTRLLVL.

The chain uses TRBV2 and TRBJ2-6; TRBD2 is a possible D gene (6 bases). Germline-derived CDR1 and CDR2 are SNHLY and FYNNEI. V was pared by 5 bases and J by 3 bases, with 17 bases between. The CDR3 has 17 amino acids. The CDR3 sequence: CASSRRESLGGANVLTF. DNA of the CDR3: TGTGCCAGCAGTAGGAGGGAGTCTTTAGGTGGGGCCAACGTCCTGACTTTC.

The V gene is TRBV4-1, the J gene TRBJ1-1, with unresolved D. The germline V gene encodes CDR1 MGHRA and CDR2 YSYEKL. V was cut by 8 bases and J by 0 bases, with 22 bases left in between. The CDR3 loop spans 17 amino acids. CDR3 sequence: CASVDFGGGSLNTEAFF. In DNA, the CDR3 is TGCGCCAGCGTGGATTTTGGAGGTGGGAGTTTGAACACTGAAGCTTTCTTT.

The gene calls are TRBV12-3 or TRBV12-4 and TRBJ1-5; the D is unclear. Deletions cut 6 bases from V and 0 bases from J, with 12 bases between. This CDR3 region has 15 residues. This CDR3 reads CASSHSINSNQPQHF. The CDR3 bases are TGTGCCAGCAGCCACTCTATCAATAGCAATCAGCCCCAGCATTTT.

By frequency in the sample, this clonotype is medium-sized. V and J are TRBV7-8 and TRBJ2-1; D assignment may be TRBD1 or TRBD2 (5 bases each). The CDR3 has 15 residues. Per germline, CDR1 SGHVS and CDR2 FQNEAQ. V gave up 5 bases and J gave up 6 bases, with 17 bases separating them. CDR3 region: CASSLLGGSGNEQFF. DNA for the CDR3: TGTGCCAGCAGCCTACTTGGGGGAAGTGGCAATGAGCAGTTCTTC.